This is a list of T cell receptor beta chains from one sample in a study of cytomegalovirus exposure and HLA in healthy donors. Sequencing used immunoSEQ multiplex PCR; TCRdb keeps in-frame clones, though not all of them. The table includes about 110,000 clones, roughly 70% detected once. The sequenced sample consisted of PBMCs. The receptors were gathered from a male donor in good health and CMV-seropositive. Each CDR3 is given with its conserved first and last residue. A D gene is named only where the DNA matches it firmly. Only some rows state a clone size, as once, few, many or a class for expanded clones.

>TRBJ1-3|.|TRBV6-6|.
CASSYSGEAGNTIYF
TGTGCCAGCAGTTACTCAGGGGAAGCTGGAAACACCATATATTTT
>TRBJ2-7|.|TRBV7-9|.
CASSSTGQEQYF
TGTGCCAGCAGCTCGACAGGTCAAGAGCAGTACTTC
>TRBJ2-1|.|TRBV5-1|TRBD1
CASSQSDRGGNEQFF
TGCGCCAGCAGCCAATCGGACAGGGGAGGGAATGAGCAGTTCTTC
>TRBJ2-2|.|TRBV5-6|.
CASSFPSANTGELFF
TGTGCCAGCAGCTTCCCGTCCGCGAACACCGGGGAGCTGTTTTTT
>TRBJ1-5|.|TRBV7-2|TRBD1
CASSLRYRAGGAEQPQHF
TGTGCCAGCAGCTTACGGTATCGAGCAGGGGGCGCAGAGCAGCCCCAGCATTTT
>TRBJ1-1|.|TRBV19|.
CASSIMSRAGSYTEAFF
TGTGCCAGTAGTATAATGAGTCGGGCAGGGTCTTACACTGAAGCTTTCTTT
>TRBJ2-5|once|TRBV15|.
CATSRVIGGETQYF
TGTGCCACCAGCAGAGTTATAGGGGGAGAGACCCAGTACTTC
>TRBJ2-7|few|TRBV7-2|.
CASSLVSTRGDEQYF
TGTGCCAGCAGCTTAGTTTCGACCAGGGGGGACGAGCAGTACTTC
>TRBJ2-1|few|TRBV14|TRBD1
CASSQDGGQVRTEQFF
TGTGCCAGCAGCCAAGATGGGGGACAGGTACGAACGGAGCAGTTCTTC
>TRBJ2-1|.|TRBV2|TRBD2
CASRRVAGGEQFF
TGTGCCAGCAGGAGAGTAGCGGGAGGTGAGCAGTTCTTC
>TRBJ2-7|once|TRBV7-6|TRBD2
CASSPASGGQYF
TGTGCCAGCAGCCCGGCTAGCGGAGGGCAGTACTTC
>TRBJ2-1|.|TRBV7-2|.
CASGSESYNEQFF
TGTGCCAGCGGGAGTGAGTCCTACAATGAGCAGTTCTTC
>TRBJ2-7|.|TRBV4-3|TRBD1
CASSLKTGGEFYEQYF
TGCGCCAGCAGCCTAAAGACAGGGGGCGAATTCTACGAGCAGTACTTC
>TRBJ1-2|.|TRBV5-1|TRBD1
CASSPGTVYGYPF
TGCGCCAGCAGCCCGGGGACAGTCTATGGCTACCCCTTC
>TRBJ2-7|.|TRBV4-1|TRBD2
CASSQTSGSYEQYF
TGCGCCAGCAGCCAGACTAGCGGATCCTACGAGCAGTACTTC
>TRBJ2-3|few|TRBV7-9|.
CASSPPSTDTQYF
TGTGCCAGCAGCCCCCCTAGCACAGATACGCAGTATTTT
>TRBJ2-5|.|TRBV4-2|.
CASSSGARGQETQYF
TGTGCCAGCAGCTCCGGAGCGCGGGGACAAGAGACCCAGTACTTC
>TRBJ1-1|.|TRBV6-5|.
CASSYSGGLSTEAFF
TGTGCCAGCAGTTACTCGGGGGGTTTGTCCACTGAAGCTTTCTTT
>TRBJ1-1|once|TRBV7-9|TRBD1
CASSRQRGLTEAFF
TGTGCCAGCAGCCGTCAGAGGGGGCTCACTGAAGCTTTCTTT
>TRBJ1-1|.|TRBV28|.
CASSLGQNTEAFF
TGTGCCAGCAGTCTAGGACAGAACACTGAAGCTTTCTTT
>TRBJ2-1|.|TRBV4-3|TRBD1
CASSRGQGVYNEQFF
TGCGCCAGCAGCCGGGGACAGGGGGTTTACAATGAGCAGTTCTTC
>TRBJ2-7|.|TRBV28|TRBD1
CASSSPGQGYEQYF
TGTGCCAGCAGTTCTCCGGGACAGGGCTACGAGCAGTACTTC
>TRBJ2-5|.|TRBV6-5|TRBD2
CASSLYGRAQETQYF
TGTGCCAGCAGTCTCTACGGGAGGGCCCAAGAGACCCAGTACTTC